This T cell receptor beta chain was obtained from a study of T cells after yellow fever vaccination. The study, taken as a whole, reports: The study found a weaker secondary response that peaked faster, day 5 versus 15. Booster samples showed a return of most primary-vaccination clones (approximately 96% CD4, approximately 88% CD8).

This clonotype was found a few times. Its antigen is not identified. The CDR3 totals 14 residues. The V and J ends lost 11 bases and 6 bases respectively, with 19 bases between them. CDR1 and CDR2 (germline): ENHRY, SYGVKD. Template switching by 5'RACE produced TCR cDNA, adding a universal primer site and UMIs. Each CDR3 protein is one row after TCRdb ran MiXCR on the 5' RACE reads. The sample includes 120,000 or so distinct CDR3 sequences, over 8% of them seen just once. The source material was CD8+ T cells sorted from PBMCs, sampled on the day of the yellow fever booster vaccination. This receptor was obtained from a man aged 18-30 years who received the YFV17D yellow fever vaccine. J is TRBJ2-2 and V is TRBV10-3; D may correspond to TRBD1 or TRBD2 (6 bases each). The CDR3 region has the DNA TGTGCCGTCCTCAGGGGCGGAGGGGCCGGGGAGCTGTTTTTT. As protein: CAVLRGGGAGELFF.